Listed here are 32 T cell receptor beta chains from one sample, sequenced in a study of Ad26.COV2.S vaccination and SARS-CoV-2 variants. Here immunoSEQ multiplex PCR was the method, and the copy in TCRdb shows in-frame clones only, minus some. This sample has 350,000 to 550,000 clones; about 91% occur once, and the top ten carry just over 2.5%. Documented treatment: approximately 18 received Ad26.COV2.S at low or high dose, single or two shots; roughly five received placebo; per-sample allocation not given. The samples date from day 63 after the first vaccine or placebo injection. This specimen consisted of peripheral blood, obtained in a trial of Ad26.COV2.S vaccine versus placebo. These TCRs come from a person between 18 and 59 years old who received the Ad26.COV2.S COVID-19 vaccine or a placebo.

The chain combines TRBV5-1 with TRBJ2-7; 8 nucleotides align to TRBD1. After removal of 7 bases from V and 5 bases from J, the junction contained 11 bases not matched to a gene. Germline CDR1 SGHRS, CDR2 YFSETQ. This CDR3 is built from 14 residues. In DNA, the CDR3 is TGCGCCAGCTGTCCAAACCGGGACAGGAACGAGCAGTACTTC. Protein: CASCPNRDRNEQYF.

The chain combines TRBV5-1 with TRBJ2-1; TRBD1 is a possible D gene (5 bases). Trimming took 4 bases from V and 4 from J, leaving 15 bases between them. The CDR3 runs 15 residues. The germline gives CDR1 SGHRS, CDR2 YFSETQ. CDR3 sequence (DNA): TGCGCCAGCAGCACGTATTACAGGAGATACAATGAGCAGTTCTTC. Its translation: CASSTYYRRYNEQFF. Full variable domain (outside the CDR3, taken from reference TRBV5-1 and TRBJ2-1): KAGVTQTPRYLIKTRGQQVTLSCSPISGHRSVSWYQQTPGQGLQFLFEYFSETQRNKGNFPGRFSGRQFSNSRSEMNVSTLELGDSALYLCASSTYYRRYNEQFFGPGTRLTVL.

This chain links TRBV4-3 with TRBJ1-2; D is uncertain. The germline V gene has CDR1 LGHNA and CDR2 YSLEER. This CDR3 region has 13 residues. The ends were cut back, 3 bases at V and 4 bases at J, with 9 bases in the middle. CDR3 amino acids: CASSHPKGYGYTF. CDR3 sequence (DNA): TGCGCCAGCAGCCATCCGAAGGGCTATGGCTACACCTTC.

The rearrangement joins TRBV6-6 to TRBJ2-3; D ambiguous. V was cut by 2 bases and J by 1 base, with 10 bases left in between. The CDR3 is 15 residues long. Looked up from germline, CDR1 is MNHNY and CDR2 is SVGAGI (reference sequence). The CDR3 loop reads CASSYPSLGTDTQYF. The CDR3 DNA is TGTGCCAGCAGTTACCCATCACTCGGCACAGATACGCAGTATTTT.

This rearrangement joins TRBV18 to TRBJ2-1; D ambiguous. The CDR3 sequence is 14 residues long. Germline V lookup: CDR1 KGHSH, CDR2 LQKENI. V was shortened by 3 bases and J by 6 bases, with 12 bases between the two germline ends. The CDR3 sequence is CASSPAQPSNEQFF. For the CDR3, the DNA is TGTGCCAGCTCACCGGCACAGCCGAGCAATGAGCAGTTCTTC.

The chain employs TRBV6-5 and TRBJ2-7; TRBD1 agrees at 9 bases. The CDR3 runs 16 residues. V shed 2 bases and J 7 bases; nucleotides not matched to a gene: 12. The V gene's germline CDR1 is MNHEY and CDR2 SVGAGI. The CDR3 is CASSYEGNRGPREQYF. CDR3 DNA sequence: TGTGCCAGCAGTTACGAGGGTAACAGGGGGCCTAGGGAGCAGTACTTC.

The chain has TRBV15 and TRBJ2-2; no clear D gene. The CDR3 extends over 14 amino acids. CDR1 LNHNV and CDR2 YYDKDF come from the germline V gene (reference sequence). V was clipped by 1 base and J by 3 bases, with 6 bases between them. The CDR3 loop is CATSRAADTGELFF. The DNA of the CDR3 is TGTGCCACCAGCAGAGCGGCGGACACCGGGGAGCTGTTTTTT. The entire variable domain, with the rest obtained from reference TRBV15 and TRBJ2-2, is as follows: DAMVIQNPRYQVTQFGKPVTLSCSQTLNHNVMYWYQQKSSQAPKLLFHYYDKDFNNEADTPDNFQSRRPNTSFCFLDIRSPGLGDTAMYLCATSRAADTGELFFGEGSRLTVL.

This clone was observed a single time. The chain links TRBV7-8 to TRBJ1-1, with a tentative D call TRBD1 (5 bases). The germline CDR1 and CDR2 sequences are SGHVS and FQNEAQ. V dropped 1 base and J dropped 1 base, with 7 bases sitting between them. This CDR3 has 14 residues. The CDR3 nucleotides are TGTGCCAGCAGCTTAGACAGGCGGAACACTGAAGCTTTCTTT. Translation: CASSLDRRNTEAFF.

A few counts support this clone. This chain uses TRBV12-2 with TRBJ2-4; the table assigns TRBD2, which was not confirmed against the DNA. TRBV12-2 represents a pseudogene. CDR3 length: 17 amino acids. CDR3 protein: CASRLALAGVGKNIQYF. The DNA of the CDR3 is TGTGCAAGTCGCTTAGCGCTAGCGGGAGTAGGCAAAAACATTCAGTACTTC.

The chain is built from TRBV5-6 and TRBJ2-2; D is unclear. Germline-derived CDR1 and CDR2 are SGHDT and YYEEEE. There are 13 residues in the CDR3. Trimming took off 0 bases at V and 6 bases at J, with 6 bases between the two ends. The CDR3 coding sequence is TGTGCCAGCAGCTTGGATGGGGCCGGGGAGCTGTTTTTT. Its protein is CASSLDGAGELFF.

Written as DNA, the CDR3 is TGTGCCAGTAGTAGGGACGCTTATAATTCACCCCTCCACTTT. Translation gives CASSRDAYNSPLHF. The chain carries TRBV19 and TRBJ1-6, with TRBD1 as a possible D gene (5 bases). This CDR3 comprises 14 residues. V lost 4 bases to trimming and J lost 4 bases, with 8 bases between them. Looked up from germline, CDR1 is LNHDA and CDR2 is SQIVND (reference sequence).

The J gene is TRBJ2-7, the V gene TRBV5-4; 8 positions agree with TRBD1. CDR1 is SGHNT, CDR2 YYREEE, per germline (reference sequence). The V gene end was trimmed by 2 bases and the J gene end by 5 bases; junction bases not matched to a gene: 3. This CDR3 spans 13 amino acids. CDR3 residues: CASSFDRGDEQYV. The CDR3 nucleotides are TGTGCCAGCAGCTTCGACAGGGGAGACGAGCAGTACGTC.

This chain uses TRBV9 with TRBJ1-2, with TRBD1 matching over 8 bases. CDR3 length: 15 amino acids. J lost 8 bases, V lost 3 bases, and 12 bases had no gene match. From germline, CDR1 is SGDLS and CDR2 YYNGEE. CDR3 nucleotide sequence: TGTGCCAGCAGCGGAACCCACCACAGGGGGGACGGCTACACCTTC. Translating gives CASSGTHHRGDGYTF.

This clone was recorded once. The J gene is TRBJ1-2, the V gene TRBV4-3; maybe TRBD1 (5 bases). Trimming cost V 0 bases and J 4 bases, with 15 bases left between them. This CDR3 spans 16 amino acids. Germline values: CDR1 LGHNA, CDR2 YSLEER. CDR3 nucleotide sequence: TGCGCCAGCAGCCAAGATGCCCAGGGCCCTATCTATGGCTACACCTTC. Translating gives CASSQDAQGPIYGYTF.

The rearrangement uses TRBV4-2 and TRBJ2-5; 7 bases agree with TRBD1. CDR1 and CDR2 from the germline V gene are LGHNA and YNFKEQ. There are 17 residues in the CDR3. Unmatched junction bases numbered 11, after V lost 2 bases and J lost 2 bases. The CDR3: CASSQHRGSLQQETQYF. The CDR3 nucleotides are TGTGCCAGCAGCCAACACAGGGGAAGCTTACAGCAAGAGACCCAGTACTTC.

The rearrangement joins TRBV12-3 or TRBV12-4 to TRBJ2-5; no reliable D call. Trimming stripped 6 bases from V and 3 bases from J, with 5 bases between. This CDR3 has 11 amino acids. The chain's CDR3 is CASREEETQYF. In DNA, the CDR3 is TGTGCCAGCAGGGAAGAAGAGACCCAGTACTTC.

J is TRBJ1-2 and V is TRBV9; D unclear. CDR1 is SGDLS, CDR2 YYNGEE, per germline. The CDR3 length is 15 residues. The germline V and J ends were trimmed by 0 bases and 2 bases, with 11 bases remaining between them. CDR3: CASSVDRRINYGYTF. CDR3 DNA: TGTGCCAGCAGCGTAGATCGGAGGATAAACTATGGCTACACCTTC.

This chain links TRBV29-1 with TRBJ2-3; D gene ambiguous. This CDR3 spans 15 amino acids. The germline CDR1 and CDR2 sequences are SQVTM and ANQGSEA. V was clipped by 1 base and J by 0 bases, with 11 bases between them. The CDR3 DNA reads TGCAGCGTTGAAGGGTTCTCCGCTAGCACAGATACGCAGTATTTT. Its translation: CSVEGFSASTDTQYF.

The chain carries TRBV14 and TRBJ2-1; perhaps TRBD1 as D (6 bases). Germline-derived CDR1 and CDR2 are SGHDN and FVKESK. CDR3 length: 17 residues. V lost 4 bases and J lost 2, with 18 bases in between. The CDR3, as DNA: TGTGCCAGCAGCCTTCTTCGCACGGGACAACCCTACAATGAGCAGTTCTTC. It yields the protein CASSLLRTGQPYNEQFF.

CDR3 in amino acids: CASSMTIGELFF. CDR3 DNA: TGTGCCAGTAGTATGACGATCGGGGAGCTGTTTTTT. The rearrangement links TRBV19 to TRBJ2-2, with unresolved D. Trimming removed 3 bases at V and 7 bases at J, with 6 bases between. The CDR3 loop spans 12 amino acids. Looked up from germline, CDR1 is LNHDA and CDR2 is SQIVND (reference sequence).

The CDR3 DNA reads TGTGCCAGCAGCTCCGGCCGGTGGGGGTCCACCTACGAGCAGTACGTC. Residues: CASSSGRWGSTYEQYV. The chain uses TRBV11-3 and TRBJ2-7; D tentatively fits TRBD1 or TRBD2 (5 bases each). Deletions cut 4 bases from V and 2 bases from J, with 18 bases between. The CDR3 extends over 16 amino acids. Per the germline V gene, CDR1 is SGHNT and CDR2 is YENEEA.

V gene TRBV18 combines with J gene TRBJ1-3, with 7 bases that match TRBD1. Germline V gene lookup returns CDR1 KGHSH and CDR2 LQKENI. CDR3 length: 15 amino acids. Trimming at V came to 4 bases and at J to 0 bases, leaving 3 bases not matched to a gene. The CDR3 DNA sequence: TGTGCCAGCTCACTAAGACAGGGCTCTGGAAACACCATATATTTT. Its translation is CASSLRQGSGNTIYF.

This chain uses TRBV7-2 with TRBJ1-2; possible D gene TRBD1, 5 bases. The germline V and J ends were trimmed by 4 bases and 8 bases, with 14 bases remaining between them. This CDR3 contains 13 residues. Germline V gene data show CDR1 as SGHTA and CDR2 as FQGNSA. Written as DNA, the CDR3 is TGTGCCAGCAGCTCGGGACCGGTCCAGGGCTACACCTTC. It is translated as CASSSGPVQGYTF.

This chain links TRBV2 with TRBJ1-3; D is uncertain. CDR1 SNHLY and CDR2 FYNNEI come from the germline V gene. This CDR3 has 13 amino acids. V lost 6 bases, J lost 6 bases, and 12 bases lay in between. CDR3 DNA sequence: TGTGCCAGCAGCGACCCCAATCAAAACACCATATATTTT. Amino acid sequence: CASSDPNQNTIYF.

V gene TRBV5-5 combines with J gene TRBJ2-2, with D possibly TRBD1 on 6 matching bases. CDR1 and CDR2 from the germline V gene are SGHKS and YYEKEE (reference sequence). Trimming stripped 7 bases from V and 0 bases from J, with 10 bases between. This CDR3 region has 14 residues. CDR3: CASETGTNTGELFF. The CDR3, as DNA: TGTGCCAGCGAAACAGGGACGAACACCGGGGAGCTGTTTTTT.

The V gene is TRBV7-9, the J gene TRBJ1-1; D ambiguous. The germline V gene has CDR1 SEHNR and CDR2 FQNEAQ (reference sequence). CDR3 length equals 13 residues. Between the trimmed V and J ends, which lost 6 bases and 2 bases, there was a span of 10 bases. The CDR3 nucleotides are TGTGCCAGCAGTTCTCCACCCAACACTGAAGCTTTCTTT. This gives the protein CASSSPPNTEAFF. The whole variable domain, remainder taken from reference TRBV7-9 and TRBJ1-1, is DTGVSQNPRHKITKRGQNVTFRCDPISEHNRLYWYRQTLGQGPEFLTYFQNEAQLEKSRLLSDRFSAERPKGSFSTLEIQRTEQGDSAMYLCASSSPPNTEAFFGQGTRLTVV.

CDR3: CASSIYRDSSTDTQYF. In nucleotides, the CDR3 is TGTGCCAGCAGTATTTACAGGGACTCTAGCACAGATACGCAGTATTTT. This chain joins TRBV27 and TRBJ2-3, with D possibly called TRBD1 or TRBD2 (6 bases each). V was cut by 5 bases and J by 0 bases, with 15 bases left in between. Germline V gene sequence: CDR1 MNHEY, CDR2 SMNVEV (reference sequence). CDR3 length equals 16 residues.

The table lists this clone with a count of one. The chain has TRBV5-8 and TRBJ1-2, with a tentative D call TRBD1 (6 bases). This CDR3 comprises 14 residues. Trimming stripped 4 bases from V and 6 bases from J, with 16 bases between. Germline V gene sequence: CDR1 SGHTS, CDR2 YDEGEE. The CDR3 nucleotides are TGTGCCAGCAGCGTACAGGGTTTTAGGGATGGCTACACCTTC. This encodes CASSVQGFRDGYTF.

The chain couples TRBV29-1 to TRBJ1-1; D is unclear. Germline CDR1 SQVTM, CDR2 ANQGSEA. This CDR3 contains 13 residues. V was clipped by 3 bases and J by 5 bases, with 13 bases between them. DNA for the CDR3: TGCAGCGTTGATTTGCGGGGAGGGACTGAAGCTTTCTTT. Translation gives CSVDLRGGTEAFF.

The chain carries TRBV5-1 and TRBJ2-5; TRBD2 agrees at 11 bases. CDR3 length: 13 amino acids. Looked up from germline, CDR1 is SGHRS and CDR2 is YFSETQ. V dropped 8 bases and J dropped 3; count of bases not matched to a gene: 3. The CDR3, as DNA: TGCGCCAGTTATAGCGGGGGGGAAGAGACCCAGTACTTC. Encoded protein: CASYSGGEETQYF.

J is TRBJ1-2 and V is TRBV27, with 7 bases aligning to TRBD1. V trimming: 7 bases; J trimming: 6 bases; junction bases outside the gene matches: 11. Germline V gene sequence: CDR1 MNHEY, CDR2 SMNVEV (reference sequence). CDR3 length: 14 residues. CDR3 in DNA: TGTGCCAGCACCCAGGACAGGTACTCGAATGGCTACACCTTC. It specifies CASTQDRYSNGYTF.

V and J are TRBV4-1 and TRBJ2-6; D is undetermined. The CDR3 sequence is 19 residues long. CDR1 MGHRA and CDR2 YSYEKL come from the germline V gene. V lost 4 bases, J lost 0 bases, and 19 bases lay in between. The CDR3 is CASSRASSTHLSGANVLTF. The CDR3 DNA sequence: TGCGCCAGCAGCCGTGCGAGCTCAACCCACCTCTCTGGGGCCAACGTCCTGACTTTC.